Presented here are 2 T cell receptor beta chains from one specimen sequenced in a study of shared clonotypes between healthy human individuals. Here immunoSEQ multiplex PCR was the method, and the copy in TCRdb shows in-frame clones only, minus some. The top ten hold about 1.5% of the sample, which has about 1 million clones, about 77% seen once. Specimen: memory CD4+ T cells sorted from blood. Subset denoted: CD45RA-negative fraction. The receptors stem from a man between 18 and 35 years old in good health.

This clone was recorded only once. This chain connects TRBV18 to TRBJ1-1; D call uncertain. Germline V gene sequence: CDR1 KGHSH, CDR2 LQKENI. The CDR3 runs to 15 residues. V was shortened by 3 bases and J by 11 bases, with 22 bases between the two germline ends. The CDR3 here is CASSPPSSGPRTAFF. The CDR3 DNA sequence: TGTGCCAGCTCACCGCCATCGTCCGGTCCCCGTACTGCTTTCTTT.

V gene TRBV6-1 combines with J gene TRBJ1-2, with D uncertain. V dropped 1 base and J dropped 1 base, with 13 bases sitting between them. This CDR3 is built from 16 residues. Germline V CDR1 and CDR2: MNHNS, SASEGT. The CDR3 sequence is CASSEEPIRRNYGYTF. As DNA, the CDR3 is TGTGCCAGCAGTGAAGAGCCGATAAGGCGTAACTATGGCTACACCTTC.